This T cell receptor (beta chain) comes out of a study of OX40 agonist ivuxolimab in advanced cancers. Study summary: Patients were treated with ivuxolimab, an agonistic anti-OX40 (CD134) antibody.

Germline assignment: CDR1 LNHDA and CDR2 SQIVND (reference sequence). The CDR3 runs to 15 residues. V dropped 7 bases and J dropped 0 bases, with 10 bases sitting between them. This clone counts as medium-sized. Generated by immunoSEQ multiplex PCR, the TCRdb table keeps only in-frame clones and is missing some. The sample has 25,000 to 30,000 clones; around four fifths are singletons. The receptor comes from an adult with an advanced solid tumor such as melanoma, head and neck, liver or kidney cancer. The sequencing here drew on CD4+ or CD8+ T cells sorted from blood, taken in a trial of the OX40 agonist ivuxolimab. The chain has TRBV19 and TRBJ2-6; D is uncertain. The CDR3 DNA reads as TGTGCCAGTACCCTTGTACCCTCTGGGGCCAACGTCCTGACTTTC. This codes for CASTLVPSGANVLTF.